The clone carrying this TCR beta chain was seen repeatedly, ten times or more. The antigen is undetermined. The CDR3 spans 13 residues. V was cut by 6 bases and J by 12 bases, with 20 bases left in between. Germline V gene sequence: CDR1 MDHEN, CDR2 SYDVKM. TCRdb re-derived calls from the RT-PCR reads in MiXCR, one entry per CDR3 protein. The repertoire holds approximately 250,000 distinct CDR3 sequences, with 10% to 15% as singletons. This record belongs to a study of response to subunit inactivated influenza vaccine. Study-wide results and caveats: T cells newly recruited by each seasonal influenza vaccination are few, the authors suggested.

The chain recombines TRBV28 with TRBJ1-2; maybe TRBD1 (5 bases). The sequence derives from a man in his fifties who received an inactivated influenza vaccine. The material sequenced was non-naive T cells sorted from PBMCs, taken roughly 2 weeks before vaccination. CDR3 sequence: CASSRDGTMANTF. DNA for the CDR3: TGTGCCAGCAGCCGGGACGGGACTATGGCTAACACCTTC.